This T cell receptor (beta chain) appears in the sequencing data of a study of PD-L1 blockade in urothelial cancer. The overall study: Patients' histories included 0 to 3 prior chemotherapy regimens.

Clones were sequenced by immunoSEQ multiplex PCR, and TCRdb holds only the in-frame ones, with some missing. The top ten hold around 8.3% of the sample, which has some 40,000 clones, 80% to 95% seen once. The clonotype comes from a man between 65 and 80 years old with urothelial cancer. Sample: PBMCs, taken around atezolizumab (anti-PD-L1) treatment.

The CDR3 region has the DNA TGTGCCAGCAACACAGGGTCGTACGAGCAGTACTTC. Encoded protein: CASNTGSYEQYF. The chain couples TRBV28 to TRBJ2-7; possibly TRBD1 for D (6 bases). This CDR3 contains 12 residues. Per the germline V gene, CDR1 is MDHEN and CDR2 is SYDVKM. The V gene lost 7 bases and the J gene lost 4 bases, with 11 bases spanning the gap.